Each of the 20 T cell receptor beta chains below was sequenced from the same sample in a study of cytomegalovirus exposure and HLA in healthy donors. Both 60 Vbeta primers and 13 Jbeta primers went into the PCR. Using immunoSEQ multiplex PCR, the repertoire was profiled, and TCRdb retains in-frame clones only, with some absent. The sample yields roughly 180,000 clones, about 85% seen once. Sequencing used PBMCs. The receptors come from a woman between 45 and 65 years old in good health and CMV-seropositive.

The rearrangement uses TRBV19 and TRBJ1-1; D not resolved. Deletions cut 5 bases from V and 4 bases from J, with 11 bases between. Germline assignment: CDR1 LNHDA and CDR2 SQIVND (reference sequence). The CDR3 is 13 residues long. The CDR3 loop is CASSESGFTEAFF. CDR3 DNA sequence: TGTGCCAGTAGTGAGTCGGGATTCACTGAAGCTTTCTTT.

This chain joins TRBV28 and TRBJ1-1; unclear D gene. The CDR3 covers 12 residues. V was pared by 6 bases and J by 2 bases, with 7 bases between. Germline V CDR1 and CDR2: MDHEN, SYDVKM. The CDR3, as DNA: TGTGCCAGCAGCGCGTACAACACTGAAGCTTTCTTT. Its translation is CASSAYNTEAFF.

The chain joins TRBV10-3 to TRBJ2-1, with 8 bases identical to TRBD1. The V and J ends lost 1 base and 5 bases, in that order; junction bases with no gene match: 7. This CDR3 region has 16 residues. CDR1 and CDR2 (germline): ENHRY, SYGVKD. CDR3 residues: CAISEFGQGGDNEQFF. CDR3 nucleotides: TGTGCCATCAGTGAGTTCGGACAGGGTGGGGACAATGAGCAGTTCTTC.

This sequence joins TRBV30 and TRBJ1-5, with D perhaps TRBD1 (6 bases). Per the germline V gene, CDR1 is GTSNPN and CDR2 is SVGIG (reference sequence). V lost 4 bases, J lost 4 bases, and 14 bases lay in between. The length of the CDR3 is 14 residues. This chain's CDR3 is CAWTGGQGNQPQHF. CDR3 DNA sequence: TGTGCCTGGACGGGGGGGCAGGGAAATCAGCCCCAGCATTTT.

The CDR3 reads CASSPGHAKTGELFF. For the CDR3, the DNA is TGTGCCAGCAGCCCGGGACACGCAAAGACCGGGGAGCTGTTTTTT. The chain uses TRBV7-3 and TRBJ2-2; TRBD1 might be the D (6 bases). The V gene's germline CDR1 is SGHTA and CDR2 FQGTGA. The CDR3 runs 15 residues. V dropped 5 bases and J dropped 5 bases, with 15 bases sitting between them.

The rearrangement links TRBV10-3 to TRBJ2-7; D perhaps matches TRBD1 (6 bases). This CDR3 comprises 13 residues. The V end lost 5 bases, the J end lost 5 bases, and 13 bases lay between the germline ends. The germline V gene encodes CDR1 ENHRY and CDR2 SYGVKD. CDR3 nucleotides: TGTGCCATCAGTAGCGGACAGAGCCACGAGCAGTACTTC. Translating gives CAISSGQSHEQYF.

A single count supports this clone. This chain uses TRBV9 with TRBJ2-3; D is uncertain. Between the trimmed V and J ends, which lost 0 bases and 5 bases, there was a span of 16 bases. The germline V gene encodes CDR1 SGDLS and CDR2 YYNGEE. The CDR3 extends over 16 amino acids. CDR3 protein: CASSVGANRLGDTQYF. The CDR3, as DNA: TGTGCCAGCAGCGTAGGGGCTAACCGGTTGGGAGATACGCAGTATTTT.

The chain is built from TRBV27 and TRBJ2-3; D is ambiguous. Germline V gives CDR1 MNHEY, CDR2 SMNVEV (reference sequence). V was shortened by 0 bases and J by 0 bases, with 10 bases between the two germline ends. The CDR3 consists of 16 residues. This CDR3 is CASSLSTVSSTDTQYF. The CDR3 coding sequence is TGTGCCAGCAGTTTATCCACAGTCTCGAGCACAGATACGCAGTATTTT.

The J gene is TRBJ1-2, the V gene TRBV9; 10 bases map to TRBD1. The trim removed 3 bases at V and 6 bases at J, leaving 5 bases unmatched. The CDR3 has 14 residues. Germline CDR1 and CDR2: SGDLS and YYNGEE. The CDR3, as DNA: TGTGCCAGCAGCGGGGGACAGGGGTGGGATGGCTACACCTTC. It translates to CASSGGQGWDGYTF.

In its sample, this clone was seen a few times. Distinct nucleotide sequences in the sample also encode this CDR3. The genes are TRBV27 and TRBJ2-7; 10 nucleotides line up with TRBD1. The CDR3 spans 14 residues. CDR1 MNHEY and CDR2 SMNVEV come from the germline V gene (reference sequence). Trimming at V came to 8 bases and at J to 4 bases, leaving 8 bases not matched to a gene. The CDR3, as DNA: TGTGCCAGCGGACCAGGGACAGGGGTGTACGAGCAGTACTTC. Its protein is CASGPGTGVYEQYF.

This chain joins TRBV19 and TRBJ2-2, with 8 bases lining up with TRBD2. V lost 1 base to trimming and J lost 4 bases; unmatched junction nucleotides: 5. This CDR3 has 16 residues. CDR1 and CDR2 from the germline V gene are LNHDA and SQIVND (reference sequence). CDR3 in amino acids: CASSIVAGRSTGELFF. CDR3 coding DNA: TGTGCCAGTAGTATAGTAGCGGGGCGATCCACCGGGGAGCTGTTTTTT.

This clone was detected only a few times. A read error may produce the germline difference seen at one junction end. The chain couples TRBV7-9 to TRBJ2-7; TRBD1 is a possible D gene (5 bases). The germline CDR1 and CDR2 sequences are SEHNR and FQNEAQ (reference sequence). This CDR3 spans 14 amino acids. The CDR3 DNA follows: TGTTCCAGCAGCCCGGAGACAGAGGCCTACGAGCAGTACTTC. It specifies CSSSPETEAYEQYF.

The chain employs TRBV30 and TRBJ2-5; 8 nucleotides agree with TRBD1. This CDR3 is 15 amino acids long. Germline values: CDR1 GTSNPN, CDR2 SVGIG (reference sequence). V shed 5 bases, J shed 4 bases, and the junction held 12 bases outside the gene matches. The CDR3 DNA sequence: TGTGCCTGGGGAAAGCCGACAGGGACAGGAGAGACCCAGTACTTC. This sequence encodes CAWGKPTGTGETQYF.

V gene TRBV27 combines with J gene TRBJ1-1; D unresolved. The CDR3 is 13 amino acids. Germline V gene sequence: CDR1 MNHEY, CDR2 SMNVEV (reference sequence). The V and J ends lost 3 bases and 5 bases respectively, with 10 bases between them. CDR3 DNA: TGTGCCAGCAGTTTTGGGCAGCTGACTGAAGCTTTCTTT. Amino acids: CASSFGQLTEAFF.

V usage is TRBV5-1 and J usage is TRBJ1-2; 10 bases align to TRBD1. V lost 0 bases to trimming and J lost 7 bases; unmatched junction nucleotides: 3. Germline V lookup: CDR1 SGHRS, CDR2 YFSETQ. CDR3 length: 14 amino acids. The CDR3 region has the DNA TGCGCCAGCAGCTTGGGACAGGGGGCTGGTGGCTACACCTTC. Residues: CASSLGQGAGGYTF. The complete variable domain, with remaining parts taken from reference TRBV5-1 and TRBJ1-2, reads KAGVTQTPRYLIKTRGQQVTLSCSPISGHRSVSWYQQTPGQGLQFLFEYFSETQRNKGNFPGRFSGRQFSNSRSEMNVSTLELGDSALYLCASSLGQGAGGYTFGSGTRLTVV.

The chain recombines TRBV28 with TRBJ1-4, with D perhaps TRBD1 (5 bases). The CDR3 is made up of 13 amino acids. V lost 4 bases and J 6 bases, leaving 9 bases between the germline ends. In germline, CDR1 is MDHEN, CDR2 SYDVKM. The CDR3: CASSWGRHEKLFF. DNA of the CDR3: TGTGCCAGCAGTTGGGGCAGGCATGAAAAACTGTTTTTT.

The chain combines TRBV9 with TRBJ1-2; TRBD1 aligns across 8 bases. There are 14 residues in the CDR3. Germline V gene lookup returns CDR1 SGDLS and CDR2 YYNGEE. Trimming took 3 bases from V and 7 from J; bases not matched to a gene: 8. The CDR3 DNA reads as TGTGCCAGCAGCGCTTTACCCCAGGGGGCTGGCTACACCTTC. It yields the protein CASSALPQGAGYTF.

The chain carries TRBV7-2 and TRBJ2-7; D gene uncertain. CDR1 is SGHTA, CDR2 FQGNSA, per germline. The CDR3 spans 14 residues. Trimming stripped 2 bases from V and 1 base from J, with 9 bases between. The CDR3 bases are TGTGCCAGCAGCTTATCGCACGGTTCCTACGAGCAGTACTTC. It specifies CASSLSHGSYEQYF. The complete variable domain, with remaining parts taken from reference TRBV7-2 and TRBJ2-7, reads GAGVSQSPSNKVTEKGKDVELRCDPISGHTALYWYRQSLGQGLEFLIYFQGNSAPDKSGLPSDRFSAERTGGSVSTLTIQRTQQEDSAVYLCASSLSHGSYEQYFGPGTRLTVT.

This clone was seen a few times. V usage is TRBV27 and J usage is TRBJ2-1; TRBD2 matches 9 bases. Germline trimming cut 5 bases from V and 6 bases from J; bases unmatched to any gene: 8. Per the germline V gene, CDR1 is MNHEY and CDR2 is SMNVEV (reference sequence). The CDR3 has 15 amino acids. This CDR3 is CASSPGLAGPNEQFF. DNA of the CDR3: TGTGCCAGCAGTCCGGGACTAGCAGGTCCCAATGAGCAGTTCTTC.

V gene TRBV7-9 combines with J gene TRBJ2-1; 9 bases are shared with TRBD2. This CDR3 has 15 residues. From germline, CDR1 is SEHNR and CDR2 FQNEAQ (reference sequence). After removal of 4 bases from V and 6 bases from J, the junction contained 7 bases not matched to a gene. The CDR3 DNA sequence: TGTGCCAGCAGCTCTTTAGCGGGAGTGCTCAATGAGCAGTTCTTC. This codes for CASSSLAGVLNEQFF.